This is a list of T cell receptor beta chains from one sample in a study of blood T cell repertoires in COVID-19. Assay used: immunoSEQ multiplex PCR; TCRdb lists only in-frame clones, some missing. The table shows 45,000 to 65,000 clones, with roughly 90% occurring only once. The source material was peripheral blood. The receptors shown here come from a woman older than 75 with acute or convalescent COVID-19. The CDR3 runs from the conserved cysteine through the conserved F or W. The order of the fields is V gene, CDR3 protein.

V gene: TRBV19
CDR3 protein: CASSIVEQGEAFF

V gene: TRBV5-4
CDR3 protein: CASTRTGRSYEQYF

V gene: TRBV5-1
CDR3 protein: CATRAKAGFNNEQFF

V gene: TRBV7-9
CDR3 protein: CASSPPGASYEQYF

V gene: TRBV27
CDR3 protein: CASSGGGGYEQYF

V gene: TRBV7-3
CDR3 protein: CASSLSQRGSEAFF

V gene: TRBV5-6
CDR3 protein: CASSLMPGLAGLVAGELFF

V gene: TRBV19
CDR3 protein: CASSIRNSGNTIYF

V gene: TRBV7-2
CDR3 protein: CASSGLTSGSTDTQYF

V gene: TRBV7-2
CDR3 protein: CASSRSRGRAGELFF

V gene: TRBV5-1
CDR3 protein: CASSFFSGRTNTGELFF

V gene: TRBV30
CDR3 protein: CAWATAAQYF

V gene: TRBV7-6
CDR3 protein: CASSLVRDLMNTGELFF

V gene: TRBV7-2
CDR3 protein: CASSSTSGAYEQYF

V gene: TRBV10-3
CDR3 protein: CAISPLAGAEDTQYF

V gene: TRBV5-1
CDR3 protein: CASSLGGENNEQFF

V gene: TRBV7-2
CDR3 protein: CASSPNKGTSGSSLEQYF

V gene: TRBV15
CDR3 protein: CATSPPTTGGAFF

V gene: TRBV13
CDR3 protein: CASRPYYGTGYNEQFF

V gene: TRBV12-3/TRBV12-4
CDR3 protein: CASSSPVSAEAFF

V gene: TRBV11-3
CDR3 protein: CASSLTGVRDTQYF

V gene: TRBV5-5
CDR3 protein: CASSIQPDRVNYGYTF

V gene: TRBV6-1
CDR3 protein: CAIGRTGIGTEAFF

V gene: TRBV30
CDR3 protein: CAWSGTLSGELFF

V gene: TRBV4-1
CDR3 protein: CASSQFSGTGPYEQYF

V gene: TRBV19
CDR3 protein: CASRGTGGWQPQHF

V gene: TRBV4-3
CDR3 protein: CASSQEQNYGYTF

V gene: TRBV2
CDR3 protein: CASGGGLAGYNEQFF

V gene: TRBV6-5
CDR3 protein: CASSYSGRGGSPLHF

V gene: TRBV7-3
CDR3 protein: CASSADRGYNEQFF

V gene: TRBV5-1
CDR3 protein: CASSLWQGDYGYTF

V gene: TRBV7-2
CDR3 protein: CASSPGQAYGYTF

V gene: TRBV24-1
CDR3 protein: CATSDGTGTEAFF

V gene: TRBV5-6
CDR3 protein: CASSFVQSGNTIYF

V gene: TRBV4-2
CDR3 protein: CASSQDRGLALYEQYF

V gene: TRBV11-3
CDR3 protein: CASSPRTSTSGSEQFF

V gene: TRBV12-3/TRBV12-4
CDR3 protein: CASSEQGFEAFF

V gene: TRBV9
CDR3 protein: CASSDHSRGVETQYF

V gene: TRBV2
CDR3 protein: CASSAGTSGTDEQFF

V gene: TRBV6-5
CDR3 protein: CASSPRRGNEQFF

V gene: TRBV4-1
CDR3 protein: CASSQDAQVRYGYTF

V gene: TRBV6-5
CDR3 protein: CASRGISGGLYGYTF

V gene: TRBV18
CDR3 protein: CASSPPAVREAFF

V gene: TRBV11-2
CDR3 protein: CASRRQGIIYEQYF

V gene: TRBV21-1
CDR3 protein: CASSKTSSGSSFVTDTQYF

V gene: TRBV4-3
CDR3 protein: CASSQGQANTEAFF

V gene: TRBV7-2
CDR3 protein: CASSLVGGAGGLPYEQYF

V gene: TRBV5-1
CDR3 protein: CASSLEGYSGRRADTQYF

V gene: TRBV5-4
CDR3 protein: CASSSSGRASYNEQFF

V gene: TRBV29-1
CDR3 protein: CSVETGGSSGANVLTF